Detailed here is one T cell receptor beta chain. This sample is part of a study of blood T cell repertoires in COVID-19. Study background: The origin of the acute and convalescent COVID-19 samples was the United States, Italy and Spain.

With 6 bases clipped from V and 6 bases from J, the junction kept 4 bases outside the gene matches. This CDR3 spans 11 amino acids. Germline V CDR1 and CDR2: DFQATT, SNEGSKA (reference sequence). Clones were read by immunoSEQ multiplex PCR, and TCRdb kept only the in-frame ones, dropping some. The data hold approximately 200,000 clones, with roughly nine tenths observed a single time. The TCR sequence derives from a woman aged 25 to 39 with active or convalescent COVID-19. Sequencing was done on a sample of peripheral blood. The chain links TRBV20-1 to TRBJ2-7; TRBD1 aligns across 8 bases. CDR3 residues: CSASDRAEQYF. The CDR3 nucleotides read TGCAGTGCCTCGGACAGGGCCGAGCAGTACTTC.